Presented here are 24 T cell receptor beta chains from one specimen sequenced in a study of shared clonotypes between healthy human individuals. The repertoire was sequenced with immunoSEQ multiplex PCR; TCRdb's copy has only in-frame clones and lacks some. The sample shows a few million clones, about 92% of them seen only once. Input material: naive CD4+ T cells sorted from blood. The subset denotes: CD45RA+ positively selected. These receptors were collected from a man aged 18 to 29 in good health.

The V gene is TRBV5-3, the J gene TRBJ2-2; D may correspond to TRBD1 or TRBD2 (5 bases each). TRBV5-3 is annotated as an ORF whose role is uncertain. Trimming took 1 base from V and 5 from J, leaving 15 bases between them. There are 16 residues in the CDR3. The DNA for the CDR3 is TGTGCCAGAAGCTTGAAAGGGGAACCGGGGACCGGGGAGCTGTTTTTT. Encoded protein: CARSLKGEPGTGELFF.

The rearrangement uses TRBV2 and TRBJ2-3; D might be TRBD2 (6 bases). V was cut by 5 bases and J by 2 bases, with 14 bases left in between. The CDR3 has 15 residues. The germline CDR1 and CDR2 sequences are SNHLY and FYNNEI. CDR3 loop: CASSNRLGTTDTQYF. DNA of the CDR3: TGTGCCAGCAGTAACCGACTAGGAACCACAGATACGCAGTATTTT.

The CDR3 protein is CAISERGIGYGYTF. The CDR3 DNA is TGTGCCATCAGTGAAAGGGGGATTGGCTATGGCTACACCTTC. The genes are TRBV10-3 and TRBJ1-2, with D tentatively TRBD1 (6 bases). The germline CDR1 and CDR2 sequences are ENHRY and SYGVKD. The CDR3 sequence is 14 residues long. V was cut by 3 bases and J by 4 bases, with 12 bases left in between.

The V gene is TRBV18, the J gene TRBJ1-5; 8 bases are a match to TRBD1. This CDR3 has 15 amino acids. V gave up 5 bases and J gave up 2 bases; unmatched junction bases: 5. Germline V gives CDR1 KGHSH, CDR2 LQKENI. In DNA, the CDR3 is TGTGCCAGCTCATCCTCAGGGGGCCGCAATCAGCCCCAGCATTTT. It specifies CASSSSGGRNQPQHF. The full variable domain, in which reference TRBV18 and TRBJ1-5 provide the parts outside the CDR3, is NAGVMQNPRHLVRRRGQEARLRCSPMKGHSHVYWYRQLPEEGLKFMVYLQKENIIDESGMPKERFSAEFPKEGPSILRIQQVVRGDSAAYFCASSSSGGRNQPQHFGDGTRLSIL.

This chain joins TRBV10-3 and TRBJ1-1, with D uncertain. The germline V and J ends were trimmed by 7 bases and 1 base, with 10 bases remaining between them. Germline lookup yields CDR1 ENHRY and CDR2 SYGVKD. There are 13 residues in the CDR3. The CDR3 region has the DNA TGTGCCATCACCACCGAAGGGAACACTGAAGCTTTCTTT. It is translated as CAITTEGNTEAFF.

The CDR3 spells CASRNPGRKFSGNTIYF. CDR3 nucleotide sequence: TGCGCCAGCAGGAATCCGGGACGGAAATTCTCTGGAAACACCATATATTTT. J is TRBJ1-3 and V is TRBV4-1, with a tentative D call TRBD1 (5 bases). The V gene lost 6 bases and the J gene lost 0 bases, with 18 bases spanning the gap. CDR3 length: 17 residues. CDR1 and CDR2 from the germline V gene are MGHRA and YSYEKL.

The chain carries TRBV2 and TRBJ2-7; D remains unclear. V was trimmed by 2 bases and J by 5 bases, leaving 10 bases between them. Germline CDR1 is SNHLY and CDR2 is FYNNEI. The CDR3 loop spans 13 amino acids. CDR3 amino acids: CASSERSRDEQYF. CDR3 coding DNA: TGTGCCAGCAGTGAAAGAAGCCGGGACGAGCAGTACTTC.

The rearrangement joins TRBV5-4 to TRBJ2-7; weak D call: TRBD2 (5 bases). Trimming shortened V by 1 base and J by 6 bases, and 17 bases separated the two germline ends. Germline CDR1 SGHNT, CDR2 YYREEE (reference sequence). The CDR3 consists of 15 residues. CDR3 sequence reads: CASSLPGIESREQYF. In DNA, the CDR3 is TGTGCCAGCAGCTTGCCGGGGATAGAGTCTCGCGAGCAGTACTTC. Looking up the rest from reference TRBV5-4 and TRBJ2-7 gives the full variable domain: ETGVTQSPTHLIKTRGQQVTLRCSSQSGHNTVSWYQQALGQGPQFIFQYYREEENGRGNFPPRFSGLQFPNYSSELNVNALELDDSALYLCASSLPGIESREQYFGPGTRLTVT.

The chain has TRBV6-5 and TRBJ2-4; TRBD2 aligns across 10 bases. The CDR3 has 13 amino acids. Germline values: CDR1 MNHEY, CDR2 SVGAGI. The trim removed 6 bases at V and 9 bases at J, leaving 5 bases unmatched. The CDR3 sequence is CASSREREGIQYF. The CDR3 nucleotides are TGTGCCAGCAGCCGCGAGCGGGAGGGCATTCAGTACTTC.

J is TRBJ1-1 and V is TRBV7-2; D unresolved. V was shortened by 3 bases and J by 4 bases, with 9 bases between the two germline ends. Germline-derived CDR1 and CDR2 are SGHTA and FQGNSA. CDR3 length equals 13 residues. In nucleotides, the CDR3 is TGTGCCAGCAGCTTTTCCGAGTCCACTGAAGCTTTCTTT. It codes for CASSFSESTEAFF.

The gene calls are TRBV7-2 and TRBJ2-3; D is uncertain. The CDR3 has 16 amino acids. Germline CDR1 reads SGHTA; CDR2 reads FQGNSA. Deletions cut 2 bases from V and 0 bases from J, with 12 bases between. CDR3 coding DNA: TGTGCCAGCAGCTTACGGGCAGTCCAAAGCACAGATACGCAGTATTTT. Amino acids: CASSLRAVQSTDTQYF.

Points on this clone: This same CDR3 is encoded by further DNA sequences in the sample. The CDR3 here is CAISESPGTGELFF. CDR3 sequence (DNA): TGTGCCATCAGTGAGTCTCCCGGCACCGGGGAGCTGTTTTTT. The chain carries TRBV10-3 and TRBJ2-2, with unresolved D. Germline loops: CDR1 ENHRY, CDR2 SYGVKD. Trimming took off 0 bases at V and 4 bases at J, with 6 bases between the two ends. The CDR3 is 14 residues long.

This sequence joins TRBV18 and TRBJ1-5; D not certain. The germline gives CDR1 KGHSH, CDR2 LQKENI. Trimming shortened V by 2 bases and J by 5 bases, and 7 bases separated the two germline ends. This CDR3 is built from 13 residues. DNA of the CDR3: TGTGCCAGCTCACCATTCGGGGATCAGCCCCAGCATTTT. Amino acid sequence: CASSPFGDQPQHF.

Notes on this clone: Distinct nucleotide sequences in the sample also encode this CDR3. V is TRBV28 and J is TRBJ2-7; possible D gene TRBD1, 6 bases. The CDR3 loop spans 13 amino acids. The V end was cut by 6 bases, the J end by 2 bases, with 11 bases between. Germline V gene data show CDR1 as MDHEN and CDR2 as SYDVKM. The CDR3 DNA is TGTGCCAGCAGCCCTCAGGGGCCCTACGAGCAGTACTTC. Its translation: CASSPQGPYEQYF.

This clone was detected once. V gene TRBV7-9 combines with J gene TRBJ2-3; 10 bases fit TRBD2. Looked up from germline, CDR1 is SEHNR and CDR2 is FQNEAQ (reference sequence). The CDR3 runs to 15 residues. V shed 5 bases, J shed 6 bases, and the junction held 8 bases outside the gene matches. In nucleotides, the CDR3 is TGTGCCAGCAGCGCGCTAGCGGGGGTCCGCGATACGCAGTATTTT. This translates into CASSALAGVRDTQYF.

CDR3 in amino acids: CAIRGPDTQYF. CDR3 sequence (DNA): TGTGCCATCAGGGGACCAGATACGCAGTATTTT. The gene calls are TRBV10-3 and TRBJ2-3, with D perhaps assigned TRBD1 or TRBD2 (5 bases each). The CDR3 is made up of 11 amino acids. Germline-derived CDR1 and CDR2 are ENHRY and SYGVKD. V lost 6 bases and J 4 bases, leaving 5 bases between the germline ends.

The chain has TRBV19 and TRBJ2-6, with TRBD2 matching 8 bases. Germline assignment: CDR1 LNHDA and CDR2 SQIVND (reference sequence). This CDR3 has 15 amino acids. V lost 1 base and J lost 4; bases outside the gene matches: 0. CDR3 residues: CASSIAGGGANVLTF. The CDR3 DNA sequence: TGTGCCAGTAGTATAGCGGGAGGGGGGGCCAACGTCCTGACTTTC.

The chain has TRBV30 and TRBJ2-3; TRBD1 agrees at 7 bases. There are 16 residues in the CDR3. Per the germline V gene, CDR1 is GTSNPN and CDR2 is SVGIG (reference sequence). The V gene end was trimmed by 3 bases and the J gene end by 0 bases; junction bases not matched to a gene: 9. The CDR3 is CAWSLGTESSTDTQYF. In nucleotides, the CDR3 is TGTGCCTGGAGCCTAGGGACAGAGAGTAGCACAGATACGCAGTATTTT.

This chain links TRBV10-1 with TRBJ2-5; 10 bases align to TRBD2. With V trimmed by 2 bases and J by 2 bases, 5 bases remained unmatched. Germline CDR1 reads WNHNN; CDR2 reads SYGVQD (reference sequence). The CDR3 spans 16 residues. Here the CDR3 reads CASSEAGLAPQETQYF. The CDR3 coding sequence is TGCGCCAGCAGTGAGGCGGGACTAGCGCCTCAAGAGACCCAGTACTTC.

The chain joins TRBV30 to TRBJ2-4, with 8 bases that match TRBD1. V shed 4 bases, J shed 7 bases, and the junction held 0 bases outside the gene matches. The length of the CDR3 is 11 residues. Germline values: CDR1 GTSNPN, CDR2 SVGIG (reference sequence). CDR3 sequence (DNA): TGTGCCTGGACAGGGGGCAACATTCAGTACTTC. This encodes CAWTGGNIQYF.

The chain employs TRBV6-1 and TRBJ1-1; 8 positions match TRBD1. The germline V gene encodes CDR1 MNHNS and CDR2 SASEGT. Trimming cost V 2 bases and J 4 bases; bases outside gene matches: 6. This CDR3 is 15 amino acids long. The CDR3 DNA sequence: TGTGCCAGCAGTGAACAAGGACAGGGTCTCACTGAAGCTTTCTTT. Encoded protein: CASSEQGQGLTEAFF.

This chain connects TRBV6-5 to TRBJ1-1; weak D call: TRBD1 (5 bases). CDR1 and CDR2 (germline): MNHEY, SVGAGI. V was cut by 6 bases and J by 1 base, with 15 bases left in between. This CDR3 is 15 amino acids long. CDR3 region: CASSWSGRGNTEAFF. CDR3 nucleotide sequence: TGTGCCAGCAGCTGGTCAGGGAGGGGGAACACTGAAGCTTTCTTT.

The rearrangement joins TRBV2 to TRBJ2-5; 11 positions agree with TRBD1. Gene TRBJ2-7 matches the end of the DNA better, so the J call may be wrong. The CDR3 is 14 amino acids. The germline V gene has CDR1 SNHLY and CDR2 FYNNEI. The CDR3 reads CASMRTGGFYEQYF. Written as DNA, the CDR3 is TGTGCCAGCATGCGGACAGGGGGCTTCTACGAGCAGTACTTC.

The chain links TRBV10-2 to TRBJ1-2, with 7 bases fitting TRBD1. The germline V gene encodes CDR1 WSHSY and CDR2 SAAADI. The V and J ends lost 3 bases and 9 bases, in that order; junction bases with no gene match: 10. The CDR3 totals 14 residues. CDR3: CASSDPDRIGSYTF. The CDR3 DNA sequence: TGCGCCAGCAGTGACCCGGACAGGATAGGTAGCTACACCTTC.